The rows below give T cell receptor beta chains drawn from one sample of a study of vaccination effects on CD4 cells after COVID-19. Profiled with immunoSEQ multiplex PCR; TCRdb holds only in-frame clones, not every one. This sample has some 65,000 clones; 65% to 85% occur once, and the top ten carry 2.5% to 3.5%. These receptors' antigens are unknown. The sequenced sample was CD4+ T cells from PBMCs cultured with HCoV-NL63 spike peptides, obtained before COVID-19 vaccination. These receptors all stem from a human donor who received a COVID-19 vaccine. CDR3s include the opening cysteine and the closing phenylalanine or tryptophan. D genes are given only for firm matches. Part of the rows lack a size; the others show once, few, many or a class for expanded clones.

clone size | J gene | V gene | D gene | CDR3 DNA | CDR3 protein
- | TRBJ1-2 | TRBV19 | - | TGTGCCAGTAGTACCCACGAGGGAGGCTATGGCTACACCTTC | CASSTHEGGYGYTF
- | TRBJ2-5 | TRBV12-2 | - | TGTGCAAGTCGCTTATCAGGGGGGACCCAGTACTTC | CASRLSGGTQYF
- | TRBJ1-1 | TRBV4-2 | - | TGTGCCAGCAGCCCGAACGCGGAACTTCTGAACACTGAAGCTTTCTTT | CASSPNAELLNTEAFF
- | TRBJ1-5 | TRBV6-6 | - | TGTGCCAGCAGCCTGGGACGGAGAAATCAGCCCCAGCATTTT | CASSLGRRNQPQHF
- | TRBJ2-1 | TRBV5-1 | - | TGCGCCAGCAGCCAAGCTGCGCATTCCTATGAGCAGTTCTTC | CASSQAAHSYEQFF
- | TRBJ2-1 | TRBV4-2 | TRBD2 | TGTGCCAGCAGCCAAGCTAGCGGGGGGACCTACAATGAGCAGTTCTTC | CASSQASGGTYNEQFF
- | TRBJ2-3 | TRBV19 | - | TGTGCCAGTAGTGTACGGCTAGCAGATACGCAGTATTTT | CASSVRLADTQYF
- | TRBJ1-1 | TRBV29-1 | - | TGCAGCGTTGAAGTCCAGAGCACTGAAGCTTTCTTT | CSVEVQSTEAFF
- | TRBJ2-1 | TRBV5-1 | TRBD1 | TGCGCCAGCAGCTTGGACAGGGGGGAGCATGAGCAGTTCTTC | CASSLDRGEHEQFF
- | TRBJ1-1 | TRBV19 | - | TGTGCCAGTACCGACTGGGGTGAAGCTTTCTTT | CASTDWGEAFF
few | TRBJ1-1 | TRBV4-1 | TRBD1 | TGCGCCAGCAGCCAAGATGAAACAGGGGGCCGGGGAAACACTGAAGCTTTCTTT | CASSQDETGGRGNTEAFF
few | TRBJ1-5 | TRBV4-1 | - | TGCGCCAGCAGCTCCCGAGAGGGGGGAATCGGTTTTGTCCAGCCCCAGCATTTT | CASSSREGGIGFVQPQHF
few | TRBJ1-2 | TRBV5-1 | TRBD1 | TGCGCCAGCAGCTTGGGGGGCCGGACAGGCTATAACTATGGCTACACCTTC | CASSLGGRTGYNYGYTF
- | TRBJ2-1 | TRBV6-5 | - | TGTGCCAGCAGTCGGGACTTATACAATGAGCAGTTCTTC | CASSRDLYNEQFF
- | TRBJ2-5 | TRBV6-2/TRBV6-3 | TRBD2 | TGTGCCAGCACCCCTCGCGGGGGGGAGAAAGAGACCCAGTACTTC | CASTPRGGEKETQYF
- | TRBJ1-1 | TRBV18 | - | TGTGCCAGCTCACCACAGCCAGGCGAAATGAACACTGAAGCTTTCTTT | CASSPQPGEMNTEAFF
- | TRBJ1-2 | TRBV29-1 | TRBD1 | TGCAGCGTTGAGGCAGGGGGGGCCTATGGCTACACCTTC | CSVEAGGAYGYTF
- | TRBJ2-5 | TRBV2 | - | TGTGCCAGCTACGGGGGGCGAGAGACCCAGTACTTC | CASYGGRETQYF
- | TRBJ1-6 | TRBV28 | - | TGTGCCAGCAGTCTACCCGCCAGCCGCTCCTATAATTCACCCCTCCACTTT | CASSLPASRSYNSPLHF
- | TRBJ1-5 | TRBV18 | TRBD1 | TGTGCCAGCTCACCCTCAGGGGGGGATCAGCCCCAGCATTTT | CASSPSGGDQPQHF
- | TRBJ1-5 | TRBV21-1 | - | TGTGCCAGCAGCAGCTCCGGGGGCGCGGGCAATCAGCCCCAGCATTTT | CASSSSGGAGNQPQHF
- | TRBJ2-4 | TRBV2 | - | TGTGCCAGCAGTGAGGGGGCCAAAAACATTCAGTACTTC | CASSEGAKNIQYF
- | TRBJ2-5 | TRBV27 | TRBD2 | TGTGCCAGCAGTTTATACGGGGGGGTCCAAGAGACCCAGTACTTC | CASSLYGGVQETQYF
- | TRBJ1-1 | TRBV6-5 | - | TGTGCCAGCAGTTCCAAAAGAATGAACACTGAAGCTTTCTTT | CASSSKRMNTEAFF
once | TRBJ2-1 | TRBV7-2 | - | TGTGCCAGCAGCTTAGCGGGGGGGCCTGAAAATGAGCAGTTCTTC | CASSLAGGPENEQFF
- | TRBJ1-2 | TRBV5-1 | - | TGCGCCAGCAGCTTGGCCCGGGACGAGCCCTCATATGGCTACACCTTC | CASSLARDEPSYGYTF
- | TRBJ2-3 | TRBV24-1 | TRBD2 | TGTGCCACCAGTGCCTCTGGGGAGGGATCAGATACGCAGTATTTT | CATSASGEGSDTQYF
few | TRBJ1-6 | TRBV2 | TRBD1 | TGTGCCAGCAGTGGCCGGGACAGGGCGTATAATTCACCCCTCCACTTT | CASSGRDRAYNSPLHF
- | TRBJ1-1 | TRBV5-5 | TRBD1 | TGTGCCAGCAGCTTGGTATGGGGGACAGCTCCTATGAACACTGAAGCTTTCTTT | CASSLVWGTAPMNTEAFF
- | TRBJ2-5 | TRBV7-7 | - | TGTGCCAGCAGCCATTCAGGGCAAGAGACCCAGTACTTC | CASSHSGQETQYF
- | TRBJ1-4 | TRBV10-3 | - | TGTGCCATCAGTGAGCCGGAGGGCAGGGTTTCTCGGGGAAAACTGTTTTTT | CAISEPEGRVSRGKLFF
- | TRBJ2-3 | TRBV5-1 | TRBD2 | TGCGCCAGCAGCTCCTATAGCGGGGGCGGAGATACGCAGTATTTT | CASSSYSGGGDTQYF
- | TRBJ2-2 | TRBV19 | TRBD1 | TGTGCCAGTAGTCCTCAGACAGGGGCAACCGGGGAGCTGTTTTTT | CASSPQTGATGELFF
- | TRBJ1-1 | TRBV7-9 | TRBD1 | TGTGCCAGCAGCTTGAACAGGGGCAACACTGAAGCTTTCTTT | CASSLNRGNTEAFF
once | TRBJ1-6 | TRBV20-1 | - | TGCAGTGCCGTTAGCCGATGGGTCCACTTT | CSAVSRWVHF
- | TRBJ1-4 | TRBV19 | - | TGTGCCAGTAGTATCTGGGGACGTGAAAAACTGTTTTTT | CASSIWGREKLFF
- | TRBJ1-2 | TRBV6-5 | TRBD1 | TGTGCCAGCAGTTGGTCCGGGACAGGGGACGGCTACACCTTC | CASSWSGTGDGYTF